Listed here is a single T cell receptor beta chain. The antigen is undetermined. This sample is part of a study of Ad26.COV2.S vaccination and SARS-CoV-2 variants. Study-wide background: Enrollment placed the donor in the COV1001 Ad26.COV2.S trial arm. Ad26.COV2.S, an intramuscular injection, was given once or twice 56 days apart. Broader study findings: Vaccine recipients surpassed placebo recipients in spike-specific TCR breadth.

V was cut by 5 bases and J by 9 bases, with 20 bases left in between. Germline CDR1 SGHNT, CDR2 YENEEA. CDR3 length equals 15 residues. Noted treatment: around 19 received Ad26.COV2.S at low or high dose, single or two shots; about 5 received placebo; per-sample allocation not given. Material that was analyzed had been drawn on day 63 after the first vaccine or placebo injection. It was Wuhan-strain SARS-CoV-2 spike that the Ad26 vaccine vector expressed. Produced via immunoSEQ multiplex PCR; TCRdb's table is partial and in-frame only. The table records 400,000 to 500,000 clones, approximately 87% of them present only once.

This receptor was taken from a person aged 18-60 years who received the Ad26.COV2.S COVID-19 vaccine or a placebo. The material was peripheral blood, obtained in a trial of Ad26.COV2.S vaccine versus placebo. The chain uses TRBV11-3 and TRBJ2-1; D possibly uses TRBD1 or TRBD2 (5 bases each). The CDR3 DNA is TGTGCCAGCAGCCGAGGTCCGAGGGGTAATATTGAGCAGTTCTTC. Amino acids: CASSRGPRGNIEQFF.